Listed here are 26 T cell receptor beta chains from one sample, sequenced in a study of T cell clusters in autoimmune cytopenias. TRB was amplified from 250 ng of peripheral blood genomic DNA per sample. TRB rearrangements were amplified by touch-down multiplex PCR with mixed TRB-A/B primers. One entry per CDR3 protein, without DNA, is what TCRdb gives after re-calling the multiplex PCR reads. Recorded for this sample: some 11,000 distinct CDR3 sequences. The same sample was also studied in work on T cell repertoires in aging, cancer and after chemotherapy.

The sequenced material came from peripheral blood. The receptors originated from a human donor in good health.

This rearrangement joins TRBV15 to TRBJ1-4; TCRdb outputs TRBD1, but without DNA this stays unchecked. CDR1 and CDR2 (germline): LNHNV, YYDKDF (reference sequence). The CDR3 extends over 15 amino acids. CDR3 region: CATSRDGALDEKLFF.

The chain couples TRBV6-2 or TRBV6-3 to TRBJ2-1; the D call of TRBD2 rests on TCRdb alone, since no DNA is present to check it. CDR1 is MNHEY and CDR2 is SVGEGT in the germline V gene. This CDR3 spans 18 amino acids. CDR3: CASSYDLSGTSGINEQFF.

The chain combines TRBV27 with TRBJ2-1; TCRdb designates TRBD1, a call that cannot be tested without DNA. The germline V gene encodes CDR1 MNHEY and CDR2 SMNVEV (reference sequence). The CDR3 is 15 residues long. CDR3 sequence reads: CASSLRGPGANEQFF.

Considering frequency, this clonotype is medium-sized (0.01 to 0.1%). This chain links TRBV30 with TRBJ2-1. The CDR3 has 14 amino acids. The germline V gene has CDR1 GTSNPN and CDR2 SVGIG (reference sequence). The CDR3 loop reads CAWSGGSSYNEQFF. The full variable domain, in which reference TRBV30 and TRBJ2-1 provide the parts outside the CDR3, is SQTIHQWPATLVQPVGSPLSLECTVEGTSNPNLYWYRQAAGRGLQLLFYSVGIGQISSEVPQNLSASRPQDRQFILSSKKLLLSDSGFYLCAWSGGSSYNEQFFGPGTRLTVL.

This sequence joins TRBV5-4 and TRBJ1-1; TCRdb designates TRBD1, a call that cannot be tested without DNA. The germline V gene encodes CDR1 SGHNT and CDR2 YYREEE (reference sequence). CDR3 size: 13 residues. CDR3: CASSVTGRTEAFF.

This rearrangement joins TRBV19 to TRBJ2-3; the TRBD2 assignment by TCRdb is unverifiable without DNA. Germline CDR1 is LNHDA and CDR2 is SQIVND (reference sequence). The CDR3 has 16 residues. The CDR3 here is CASSPRSAGGTDTQYF.

The chain has TRBV6-5 and TRBJ2-7. This CDR3 is built from 13 residues. Germline CDR1 reads MNHEY; CDR2 reads SVGAGI. The CDR3 loop reads CASTEDPTLGQYF.

The J gene is TRBJ2-6, the V gene TRBV19. This CDR3 region has 14 residues. The germline CDR1 and CDR2 sequences are LNHDA and SQIVND (reference sequence). The CDR3 is CASSGSSGANVLTF. Together with reference TRBV19 and TRBJ2-6, the CDR3 gives the full variable domain: DGGITQSPKYLFRKEGQNVTLSCEQNLNHDAMYWYRQDPGQGLRLIYYSQIVNDFQKGDIAEGYSVSREKKESFPLTVTSAQKNPTAFYLCASSGSSGANVLTFGAGSRLTVL.

The chain has TRBV6-2 or TRBV6-3 and TRBJ2-5; TCRdb lists TRBD2, though no DNA is available to test this call. Germline V gives CDR1 MNHEY, CDR2 SVGEGT. This CDR3 contains 16 residues. CDR3 loop: CASSYLVGGYQETQYF.

The chain combines TRBV18 with TRBJ1-1. The germline V gene has CDR1 KGHSH and CDR2 LQKENI. The CDR3 sequence is 13 residues long. CDR3 sequence: CASSPIGLSEAFF.

The chain links TRBV15 to TRBJ2-5; TCRdb proposes TRBD2, but this gene call is untestable without DNA. The CDR3 length is 13 residues. Germline CDR1 reads LNHNV; CDR2 reads YYDKDF (reference sequence). This CDR3 reads CATSRGGVETQYF.

The gene calls are TRBV5-4 and TRBJ2-7. Germline CDR1 SGHNT, CDR2 YYREEE (reference sequence). The CDR3 consists of 15 residues. CDR3 sequence reads: CASSWRQENTFEQYF.

The CDR3 sequence is CASRSGQGARFLYEQYF. J is TRBJ2-7 and V is TRBV6-5; lacking DNA, the TRBD1 call made by TCRdb goes unchecked. Germline CDR1 and CDR2: MNHEY and SVGAGI. The CDR3 is 17 amino acids.

The chain uses TRBV6-4 and TRBJ1-1; TCRdb proposes TRBD1, but this gene call is untestable without DNA. The CDR3 covers 15 residues. Germline V gene sequence: CDR1 MRHNA, CDR2 SNTAGT. CDR3 in amino acids: CASRPGTGVETEAFF.

This chain uses TRBV19 with TRBJ2-7; TCRdb calls TRBD1, which cannot be checked without DNA. The CDR3 consists of 15 residues. Per the germline V gene, CDR1 is LNHDA and CDR2 is SQIVND (reference sequence). This CDR3 reads CASSPRRGFIYEQYF.

V gene TRBV6-1 combines with J gene TRBJ2-1; TCRdb outputs TRBD2, but without DNA this stays unchecked. This CDR3 contains 17 residues. Germline V gives CDR1 MNHNS, CDR2 SASEGT. The CDR3: CASSAYRASGHYNEQFF.

The chain employs TRBV29-1 and TRBJ2-3; TCRdb's D gene call, TRBD1, goes unchecked for lack of DNA. Germline V gives CDR1 SQVTM, CDR2 ANQGSEA. The CDR3 length is 12 residues. The CDR3 loop is CSLDRGTDTQYF.

The rearrangement uses TRBV19 and TRBJ2-1; lacking DNA, the TRBD1 call made by TCRdb goes unchecked. CDR3 length equals 13 residues. Germline lookup yields CDR1 LNHDA and CDR2 SQIVND (reference sequence). Here the CDR3 reads CASTGDTYNEQFF.

The chain combines TRBV5-5 with TRBJ2-5. Germline CDR1 reads SGHKS; CDR2 reads YYEKEE (reference sequence). This CDR3 contains 13 residues. CDR3 amino acids: CASSQDWEETQYF.

The V and J genes are TRBV12-3 or TRBV12-4 and TRBJ2-1; TCRdb names TRBD2, which stays unverified in the absence of DNA. This CDR3 is built from 13 residues. CDR3 sequence: CASSSIAGGEQFF.

The rearrangement joins TRBV5-4 to TRBJ2-3; TCRdb indicates TRBD2, and absent DNA this call remains unverified. CDR3 size: 13 residues. From germline, CDR1 is SGHNT and CDR2 YYREEE (reference sequence). The CDR3 loop is CASSLSGEDTQYF.

This chain connects TRBV7-2 to TRBJ2-3; TCRdb proposes TRBD1, but this gene call is untestable without DNA. CDR1 is SGHTA, CDR2 FQGNSA, per germline. The CDR3 has 13 residues. CDR3 sequence: CASSPQGPSTQYF.

The rearrangement joins TRBV6-2 or TRBV6-3 to TRBJ1-2; TCRdb calls TRBD1, which cannot be checked without DNA. CDR1 and CDR2 from the germline V gene are MNHEY and SVGEGT. CDR3 size: 16 residues. The CDR3 loop is CASSSDRRQVNYGYTF.

The chain combines TRBV6-5 with TRBJ2-5; TCRdb's assignment of TRBD1 cannot be checked, as there is no DNA. CDR3 length: 14 residues. Germline loops: CDR1 MNHEY, CDR2 SVGAGI. CDR3 residues: CASSTLTGRGTQYF.

The CDR3 is CASSLRGGSYEQYF. The chain recombines TRBV5-6 with TRBJ2-7; absent DNA, TCRdb's TRBD1 call cannot be checked. This CDR3 has 14 amino acids. The V gene's germline CDR1 is SGHDT and CDR2 YYEEEE.

The CDR3 sequence: CASSPGLTDTQYF. The rearrangement links TRBV18 to TRBJ2-3; as DNA is missing, the TRBD1 call by TCRdb cannot be tested. Germline V gives CDR1 KGHSH, CDR2 LQKENI. This CDR3 has 13 amino acids.